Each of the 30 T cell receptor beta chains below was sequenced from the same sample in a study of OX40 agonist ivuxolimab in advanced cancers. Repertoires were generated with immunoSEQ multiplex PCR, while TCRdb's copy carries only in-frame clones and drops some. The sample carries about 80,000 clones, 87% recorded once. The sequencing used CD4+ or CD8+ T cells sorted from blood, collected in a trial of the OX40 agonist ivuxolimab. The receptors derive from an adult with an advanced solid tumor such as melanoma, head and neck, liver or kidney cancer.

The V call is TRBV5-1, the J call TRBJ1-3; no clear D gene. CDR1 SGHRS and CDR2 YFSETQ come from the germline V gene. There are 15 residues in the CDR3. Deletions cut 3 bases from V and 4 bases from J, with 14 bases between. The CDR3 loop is CASSYGRGSGNTIYF. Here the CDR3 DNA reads TGCGCCAGCAGCTACGGAAGAGGTTCCGGAAACACCATATATTTT.

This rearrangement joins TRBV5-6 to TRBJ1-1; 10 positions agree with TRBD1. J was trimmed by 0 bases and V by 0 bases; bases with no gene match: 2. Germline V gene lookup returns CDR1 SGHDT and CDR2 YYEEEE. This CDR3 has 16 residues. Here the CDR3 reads CASSLGGTGVNTEAFF. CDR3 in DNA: TGTGCCAGCAGCTTGGGCGGGACAGGGGTGAACACTGAAGCTTTCTTT.

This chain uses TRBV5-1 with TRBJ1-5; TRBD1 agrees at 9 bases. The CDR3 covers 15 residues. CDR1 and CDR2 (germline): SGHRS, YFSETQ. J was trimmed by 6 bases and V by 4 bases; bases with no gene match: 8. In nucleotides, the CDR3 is TGCGCCAGCAGCAGGACAGGGGATGCGGGTCAGCCCCAGCATTTT. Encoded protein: CASSRTGDAGQPQHF.

The CDR3 here is CASSIGLANYGYTF. In DNA form, the CDR3 reads TGCGCCAGCAGCATAGGGCTAGCTAACTATGGCTACACCTTC. This chain connects TRBV5-1 to TRBJ1-2; D is unresolved. Looked up from germline, CDR1 is SGHRS and CDR2 is YFSETQ. This CDR3 contains 14 residues. V gave up 4 bases and J gave up 0 bases, with 10 bases separating them.

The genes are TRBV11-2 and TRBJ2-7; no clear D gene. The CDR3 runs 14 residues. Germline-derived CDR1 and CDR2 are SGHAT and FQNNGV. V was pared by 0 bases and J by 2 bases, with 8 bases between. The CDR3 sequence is CASSLDRLAYEQYF. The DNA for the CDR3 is TGTGCCAGCAGCTTAGATCGGCTAGCCTACGAGCAGTACTTC.

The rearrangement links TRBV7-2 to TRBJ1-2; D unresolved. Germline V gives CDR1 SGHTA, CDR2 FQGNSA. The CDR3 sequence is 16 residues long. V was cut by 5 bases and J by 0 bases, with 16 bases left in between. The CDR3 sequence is CASSASRANPNYGYTF. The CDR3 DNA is TGTGCCAGCAGCGCCTCAAGGGCCAATCCTAACTATGGCTACACCTTC.

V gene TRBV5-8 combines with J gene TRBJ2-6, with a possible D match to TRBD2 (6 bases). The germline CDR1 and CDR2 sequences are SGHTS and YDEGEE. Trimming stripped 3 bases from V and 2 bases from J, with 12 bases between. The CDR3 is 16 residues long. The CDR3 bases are TGTGCCAGCAGCTCACGTCGGAGGGCTGGGGCCAACGTCCTGACTTTC. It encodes CASSSRRRAGANVLTF.

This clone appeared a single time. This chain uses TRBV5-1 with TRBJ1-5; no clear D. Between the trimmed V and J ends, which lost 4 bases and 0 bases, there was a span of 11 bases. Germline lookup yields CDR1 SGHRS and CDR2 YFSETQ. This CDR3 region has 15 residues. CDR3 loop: CASSVAGVSNQPQHF. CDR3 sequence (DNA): TGCGCCAGCAGCGTTGCCGGGGTTAGCAATCAGCCCCAGCATTTT.

CDR3 in DNA: TGCGCCAGCAGCTTGGACCCTACACAGACCCAGTACTTC. Its translation is CASSLDPTQTQYF. This rearrangement joins TRBV5-1 to TRBJ2-5; no clear D. The germline gives CDR1 SGHRS, CDR2 YFSETQ. This CDR3 has 13 amino acids. Trimming removed 0 bases at V and 6 bases at J, with 9 bases between. Combining the CDR3 with reference TRBV5-1 and TRBJ2-5 gives the whole variable domain KAGVTQTPRYLIKTRGQQVTLSCSPISGHRSVSWYQQTPGQGLQFLFEYFSETQRNKGNFPGRFSGRQFSNSRSEMNVSTLELGDSALYLCASSLDPTQTQYFGPGTRLLVL.

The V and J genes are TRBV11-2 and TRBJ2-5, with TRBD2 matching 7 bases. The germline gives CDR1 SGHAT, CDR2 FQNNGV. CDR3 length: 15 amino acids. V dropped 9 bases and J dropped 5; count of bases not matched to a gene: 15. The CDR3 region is CASKISGVNRETQYF. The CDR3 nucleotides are TGTGCCAGTAAGATAAGCGGGGTCAATCGGGAGACCCAGTACTTC.

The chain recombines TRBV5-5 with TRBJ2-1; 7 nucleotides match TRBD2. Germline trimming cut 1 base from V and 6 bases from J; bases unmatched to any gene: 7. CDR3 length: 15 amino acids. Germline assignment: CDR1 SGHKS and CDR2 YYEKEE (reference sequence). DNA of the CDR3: TGTGCCAGCAGCTTGTGGCTAGCGGAGTTCAATGAGCAGTTCTTC. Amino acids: CASSLWLAEFNEQFF.

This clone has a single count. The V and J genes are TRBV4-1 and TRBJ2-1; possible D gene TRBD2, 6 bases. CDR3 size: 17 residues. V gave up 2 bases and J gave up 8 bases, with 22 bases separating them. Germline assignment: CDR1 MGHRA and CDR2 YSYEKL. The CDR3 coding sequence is TGCGCCAGCAGCCAAATATCACCAAAGGAGGGCGGGGATGAGCAGTTCTTC. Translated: CASSQISPKEGGDEQFF.

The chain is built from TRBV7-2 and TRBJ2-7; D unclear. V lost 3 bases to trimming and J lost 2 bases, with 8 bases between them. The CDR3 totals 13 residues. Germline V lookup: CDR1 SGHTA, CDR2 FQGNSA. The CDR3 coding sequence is TGTGCCAGCAGCTTCGATCCAACCTACGAGCAGTACTTC. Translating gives CASSFDPTYEQYF.

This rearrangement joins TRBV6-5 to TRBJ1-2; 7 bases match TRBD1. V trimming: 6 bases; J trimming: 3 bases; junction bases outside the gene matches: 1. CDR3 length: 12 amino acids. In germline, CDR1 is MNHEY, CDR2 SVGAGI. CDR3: CASRTGHYGYTF. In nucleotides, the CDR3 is TGTGCCAGCAGGACAGGGCACTATGGCTACACCTTC.

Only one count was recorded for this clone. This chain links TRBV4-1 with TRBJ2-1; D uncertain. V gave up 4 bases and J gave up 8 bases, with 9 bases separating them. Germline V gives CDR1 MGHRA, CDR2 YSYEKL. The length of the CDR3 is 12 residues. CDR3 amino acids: CASSRPWDEQFF. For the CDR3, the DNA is TGCGCCAGCAGCCGACCGTGGGATGAGCAGTTCTTC.

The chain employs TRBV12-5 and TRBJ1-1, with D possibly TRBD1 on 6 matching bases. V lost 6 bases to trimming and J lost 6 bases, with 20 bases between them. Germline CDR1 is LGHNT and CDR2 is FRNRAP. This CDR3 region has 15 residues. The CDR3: CASGKGHPEGSEAFF. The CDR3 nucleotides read TGTGCTAGTGGGAAGGGACACCCAGAGGGTTCTGAAGCTTTCTTT.

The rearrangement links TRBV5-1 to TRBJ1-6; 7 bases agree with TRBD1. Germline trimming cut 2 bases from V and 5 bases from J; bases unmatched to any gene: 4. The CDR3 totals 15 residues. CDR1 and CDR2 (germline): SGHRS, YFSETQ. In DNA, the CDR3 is TGCGCCAGCAGCTTTGACAGGGCCAATAATTCACCCCTCCACTTT. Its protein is CASSFDRANNSPLHF.

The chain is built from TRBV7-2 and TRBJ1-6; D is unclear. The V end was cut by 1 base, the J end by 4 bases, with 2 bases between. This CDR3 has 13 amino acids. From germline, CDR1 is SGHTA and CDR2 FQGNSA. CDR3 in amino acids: CASSLEYNSPLHF. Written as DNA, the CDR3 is TGTGCCAGCAGCTTAGAGTATAATTCACCCCTCCACTTT.

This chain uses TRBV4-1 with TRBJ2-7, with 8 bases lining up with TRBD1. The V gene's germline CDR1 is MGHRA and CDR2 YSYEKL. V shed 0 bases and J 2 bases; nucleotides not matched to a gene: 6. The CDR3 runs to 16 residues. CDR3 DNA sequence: TGCGCCAGCAGCCAAGATAGGACAGGGCTACCCTACGAGCAGTACTTC. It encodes CASSQDRTGLPYEQYF.

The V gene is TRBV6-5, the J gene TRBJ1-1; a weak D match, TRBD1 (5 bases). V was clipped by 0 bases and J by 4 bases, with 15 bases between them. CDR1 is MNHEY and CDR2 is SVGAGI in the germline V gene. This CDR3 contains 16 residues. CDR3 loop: CASSYSREFGSTEAFF. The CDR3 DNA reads TGTGCCAGCAGTTACTCCAGGGAGTTCGGGAGCACTGAAGCTTTCTTT.

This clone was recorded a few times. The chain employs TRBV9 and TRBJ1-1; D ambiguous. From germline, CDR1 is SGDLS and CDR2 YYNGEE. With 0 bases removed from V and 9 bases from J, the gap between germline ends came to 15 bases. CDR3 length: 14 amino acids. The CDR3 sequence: CASSVDLPPDQAFF. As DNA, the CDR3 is TGTGCCAGCAGCGTAGACTTACCGCCGGACCAAGCTTTCTTT.

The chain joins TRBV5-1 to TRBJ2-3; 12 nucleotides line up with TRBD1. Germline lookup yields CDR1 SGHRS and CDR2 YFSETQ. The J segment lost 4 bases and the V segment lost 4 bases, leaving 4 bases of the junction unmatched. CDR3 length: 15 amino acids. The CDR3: CASSLGTGGSDTQYF. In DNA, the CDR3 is TGCGCCAGCAGCCTCGGGACAGGGGGCTCAGATACGCAGTATTTT. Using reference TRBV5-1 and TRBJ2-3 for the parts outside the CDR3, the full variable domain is KAGVTQTPRYLIKTRGQQVTLSCSPISGHRSVSWYQQTPGQGLQFLFEYFSETQRNKGNFPGRFSGRQFSNSRSEMNVSTLELGDSALYLCASSLGTGGSDTQYFGPGTRLTVL.

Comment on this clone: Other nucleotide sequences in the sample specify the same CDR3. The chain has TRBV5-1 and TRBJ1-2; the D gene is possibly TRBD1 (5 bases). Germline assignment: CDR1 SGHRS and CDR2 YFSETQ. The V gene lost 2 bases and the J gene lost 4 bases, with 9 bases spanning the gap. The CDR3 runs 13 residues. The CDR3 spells CASSLGRGYGYTF. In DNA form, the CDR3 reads TGCGCCAGCAGCTTAGGGAGGGGCTATGGCTACACCTTC.

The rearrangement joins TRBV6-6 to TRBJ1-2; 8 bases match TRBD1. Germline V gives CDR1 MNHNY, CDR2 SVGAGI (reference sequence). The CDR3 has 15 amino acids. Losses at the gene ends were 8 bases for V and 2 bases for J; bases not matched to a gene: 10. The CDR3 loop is CASSDPQGANYGYTF. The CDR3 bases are TGTGCCAGCTCCGACCCCCAGGGGGCGAACTATGGCTACACCTTC.

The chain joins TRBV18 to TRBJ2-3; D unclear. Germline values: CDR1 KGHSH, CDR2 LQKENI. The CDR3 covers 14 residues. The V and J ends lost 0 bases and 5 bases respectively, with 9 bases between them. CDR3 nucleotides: TGTGCCAGCTCACCACCGACTTCCATAGATACGCAGTATTTT. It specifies CASSPPTSIDTQYF.

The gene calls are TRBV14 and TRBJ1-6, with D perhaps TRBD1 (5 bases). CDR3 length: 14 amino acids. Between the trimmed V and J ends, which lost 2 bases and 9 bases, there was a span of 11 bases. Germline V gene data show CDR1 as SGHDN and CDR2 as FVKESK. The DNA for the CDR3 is TGTGCCAGCAGCCAATTCACCGGGGGTTCACCCCTCCACTTT. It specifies CASSQFTGGSPLHF. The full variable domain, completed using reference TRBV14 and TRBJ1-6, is EAGVTQFPSHSVIEKGQTVTLRCDPISGHDNLYWYRRVMGKEIKFLLHFVKESKQDESGMPNNRFLAERTGGTYSTLKVQPAELEDSGVYFCASSQFTGGSPLHFGNGTRLTVT.

The CDR3 reads CASSSTDYNEQFF. The DNA of the CDR3 is TGTGCCAGCAGCTCTACCGATTACAATGAGCAGTTCTTC. V usage is TRBV7-9 and J usage is TRBJ2-1, with unresolved D. Per the germline V gene, CDR1 is SEHNR and CDR2 is FQNEAQ (reference sequence). This CDR3 contains 13 residues. Between the trimmed V and J ends, which lost 4 bases and 4 bases, there was a span of 8 bases. Filled out from reference TRBV7-9 and TRBJ2-1, the complete variable domain reads DTGVSQNPRHKITKRGQNVTFRCDPISEHNRLYWYRQTLGQGPEFLTYFQNEAQLEKSRLLSDRFSAERPKGSFSTLEIQRTEQGDSAMYLCASSSTDYNEQFFGPGTRLTVL.

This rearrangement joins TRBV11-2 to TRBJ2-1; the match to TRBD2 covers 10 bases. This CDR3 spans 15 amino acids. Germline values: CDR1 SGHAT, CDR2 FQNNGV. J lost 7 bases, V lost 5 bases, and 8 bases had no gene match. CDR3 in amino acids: CASSPPAGGPNEQFF. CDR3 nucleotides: TGTGCCAGCAGCCCCCCAGCGGGAGGGCCGAATGAGCAGTTCTTC.

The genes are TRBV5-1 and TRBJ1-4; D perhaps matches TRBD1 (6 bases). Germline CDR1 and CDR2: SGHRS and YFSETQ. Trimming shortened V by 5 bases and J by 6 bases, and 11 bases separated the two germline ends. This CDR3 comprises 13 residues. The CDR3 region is CASSRGLDEKLFF. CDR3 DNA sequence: TGCGCCAGCAGTAGGGGGTTAGATGAAAAACTGTTTTTT.

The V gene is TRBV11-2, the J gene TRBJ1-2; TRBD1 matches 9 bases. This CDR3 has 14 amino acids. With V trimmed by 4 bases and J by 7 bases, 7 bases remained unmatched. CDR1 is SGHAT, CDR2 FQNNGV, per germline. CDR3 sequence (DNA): TGTGCCAGCAGCTCAGGGACAGGGTGCGCTGGCTACACCTTC. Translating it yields CASSSGTGCAGYTF.